This T cell receptor beta chain was sequenced in a study of Ad26.COV2.S vaccination and SARS-CoV-2 variants. About the study: Of the COV1001 trial arms, the Ad26.COV2.S arm included the donor. Study-level findings and limits: Vaccine and placebo recipients had comparable breadth of non-spike TCRs.

The treatment is: 15 to 20 received Ad26.COV2.S at low or high dose, single or two shots; roughly five received placebo; per-sample allocation not given. Samples came from day 63 after the first vaccine or placebo injection. Details on this clone: What it binds is not known.

Germline lookup yields CDR1 SGDLS and CDR2 YYNGEE. Trimming left V 1 base short and J 8 bases short, with 19 bases between. The CDR3 totals 16 residues. Measured with immunoSEQ multiplex PCR; TCRdb has only the in-frame clones, and not every one. The sample consists of approximately 340,000 clones, more than 75% of them appearing once. Source: peripheral blood, taken in a trial of Ad26.COV2.S vaccine versus placebo. The sequence was obtained from a person aged 18-60 years who received the Ad26.COV2.S COVID-19 vaccine or a placebo. The chain couples TRBV9 to TRBJ2-4; D is uncertain. The CDR3: CASSVSSSLAGDIQYF. The CDR3 coding sequence is TGTGCCAGCAGCGTAAGCAGCTCTTTAGCAGGAGACATTCAGTACTTC.